This T cell receptor beta chain was recovered during a study of T cell repertoires in cytomegalovirus infection. The length of the CDR3 is 16 residues. V was shortened by 6 bases and J by 5 bases, with 20 bases between the two germline ends. Germline CDR1 and CDR2: MDHEN and SYDVKM. In its sample, this clonotype was seen many times. Each CDR3 protein is one row after TCRdb ran MiXCR on the reads. The repertoire holds 150,000 to 200,000 distinct CDR3 sequences, with roughly a fifth as singletons. The source is a human donor in good health (CMV status not recorded). Some clones in this sample may be carry-over from other donors' samples. The chain combines TRBV28 with TRBJ2-1; a weak D match, TRBD2 (6 bases). Sequenced input: PBMCs. The CDR3 protein is CASSRTTTGVNNEQFF. The CDR3 coding sequence is TGTGCCAGCAGCCGGACTACAACGGGAGTTAACAATGAGCAGTTCTTC. The full variable domain, with the rest looked up from reference TRBV28 and TRBJ2-1, is DVKVTQSSRYLVKRTGEKVFLECVQDMDHENMFWYRQDPGLGLRLIYFSYDVKMKEKGDIPEGYSVSREKKERFSLILESASTNQTSMYLCASSRTTTGVNNEQFFGPGTRLTVL.